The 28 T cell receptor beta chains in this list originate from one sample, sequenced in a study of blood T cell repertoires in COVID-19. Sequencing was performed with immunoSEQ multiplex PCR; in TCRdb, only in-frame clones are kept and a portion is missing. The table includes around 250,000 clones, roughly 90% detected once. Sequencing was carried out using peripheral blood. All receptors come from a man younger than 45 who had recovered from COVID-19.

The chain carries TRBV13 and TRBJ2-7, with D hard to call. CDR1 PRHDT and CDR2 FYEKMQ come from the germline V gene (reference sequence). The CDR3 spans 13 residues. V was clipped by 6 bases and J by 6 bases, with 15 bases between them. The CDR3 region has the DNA TGTGCCAGCAGGAAGGAACAGTCCGGCGAGCAGTACTTC. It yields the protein CASRKEQSGEQYF.

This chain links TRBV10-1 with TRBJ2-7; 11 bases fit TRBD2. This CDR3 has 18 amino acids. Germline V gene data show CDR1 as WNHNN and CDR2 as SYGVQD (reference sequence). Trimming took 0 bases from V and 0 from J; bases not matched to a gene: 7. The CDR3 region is CASSESVAGGSSSYEQYF. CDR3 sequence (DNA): TGCGCCAGCAGTGAGTCGGTAGCGGGGGGGTCTAGCTCCTACGAGCAGTACTTC.

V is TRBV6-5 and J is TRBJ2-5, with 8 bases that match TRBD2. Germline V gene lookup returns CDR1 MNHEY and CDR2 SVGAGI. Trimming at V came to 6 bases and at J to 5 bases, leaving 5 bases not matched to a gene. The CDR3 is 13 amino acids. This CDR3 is CASSGPGGETQYF. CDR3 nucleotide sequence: TGTGCCAGCAGCGGACCGGGAGGGGAGACCCAGTACTTC.

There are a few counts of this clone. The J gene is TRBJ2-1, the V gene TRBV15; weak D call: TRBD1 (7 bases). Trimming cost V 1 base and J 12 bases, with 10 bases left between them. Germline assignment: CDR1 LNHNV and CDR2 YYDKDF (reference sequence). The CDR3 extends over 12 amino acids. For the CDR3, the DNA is TGTGCCACCAGCAGAGCAGGGGGGAGGCAGTTCTTC. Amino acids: CATSRAGGRQFF.

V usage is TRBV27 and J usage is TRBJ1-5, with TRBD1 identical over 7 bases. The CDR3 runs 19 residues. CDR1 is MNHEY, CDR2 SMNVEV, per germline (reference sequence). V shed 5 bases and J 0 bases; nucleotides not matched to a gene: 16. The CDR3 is CASSPTGGGRSYSNQPQHF. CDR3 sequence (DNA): TGTGCCAGCAGTCCCACGGGAGGGGGCCGATCTTATAGCAATCAGCCCCAGCATTTT.

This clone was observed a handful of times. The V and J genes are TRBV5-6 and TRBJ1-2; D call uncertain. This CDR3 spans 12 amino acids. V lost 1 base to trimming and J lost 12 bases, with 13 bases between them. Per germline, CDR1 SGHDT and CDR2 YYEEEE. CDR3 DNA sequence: TGTGCCAGCAGCTTGAAGGGCGGGTTTGACACCTTC. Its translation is CASSLKGGFDTF. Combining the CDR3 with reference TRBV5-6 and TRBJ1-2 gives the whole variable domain DAGVTQSPTHLIKTRGQQVTLRCSPKSGHDTVSWYQQALGQGPQFIFQYYEEEERQRGNFPDRFSGHQFPNYSSELNVNALLLGDSALYLCASSLKGGFDTFGSGTRLTVV.

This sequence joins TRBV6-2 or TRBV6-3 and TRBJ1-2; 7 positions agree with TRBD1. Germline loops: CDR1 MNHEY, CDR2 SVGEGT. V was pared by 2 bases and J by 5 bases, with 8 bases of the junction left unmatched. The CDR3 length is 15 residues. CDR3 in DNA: TGTGCCAGCAGTTACGGAGACAGGGAAATTTATGGCTACACCTTC. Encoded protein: CASSYGDREIYGYTF.

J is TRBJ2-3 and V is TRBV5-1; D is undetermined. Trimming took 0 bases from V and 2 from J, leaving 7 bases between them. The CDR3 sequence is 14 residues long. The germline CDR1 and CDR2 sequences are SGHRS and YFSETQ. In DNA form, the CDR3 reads TGCGCCAGCAGCTTGGGACACGACACAGATACGCAGTATTTT. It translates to CASSLGHDTDTQYF. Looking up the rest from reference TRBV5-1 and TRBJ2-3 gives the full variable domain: KAGVTQTPRYLIKTRGQQVTLSCSPISGHRSVSWYQQTPGQGLQFLFEYFSETQRNKGNFPGRFSGRQFSNSRSEMNVSTLELGDSALYLCASSLGHDTDTQYFGPGTRLTVL.

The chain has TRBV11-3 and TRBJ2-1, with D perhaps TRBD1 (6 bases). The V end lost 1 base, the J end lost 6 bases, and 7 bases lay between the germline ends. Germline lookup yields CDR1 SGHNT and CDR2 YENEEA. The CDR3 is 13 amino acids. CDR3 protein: CASSLGGLNEQFF. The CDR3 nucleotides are TGTGCCAGCAGCTTAGGGGGGCTCAATGAGCAGTTCTTC.

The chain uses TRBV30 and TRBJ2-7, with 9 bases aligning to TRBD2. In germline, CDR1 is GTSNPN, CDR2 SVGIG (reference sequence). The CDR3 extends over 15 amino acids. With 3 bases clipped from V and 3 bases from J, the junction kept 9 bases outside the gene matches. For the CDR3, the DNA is TGTGCCTGGAGAGCGGGGGGATCTTCGCTCTACGAGCAGTACTTC. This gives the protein CAWRAGGSSLYEQYF.

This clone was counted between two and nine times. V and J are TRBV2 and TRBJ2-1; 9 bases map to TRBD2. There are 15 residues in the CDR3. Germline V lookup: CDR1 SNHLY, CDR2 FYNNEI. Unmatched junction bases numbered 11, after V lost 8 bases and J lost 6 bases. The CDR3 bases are TGTGCCAGCGGTGGTAGCGGGGGCCTAATCAATGAGCAGTTCTTC. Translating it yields CASGGSGGLINEQFF.

This chain's CDR3 is CASSESASGGVSNTQYF. DNA for the CDR3: TGCGCCAGCAGTGAGTCAGCCAGCGGGGGGGTCTCAAATACGCAGTATTTT. The chain joins TRBV10-1 to TRBJ2-3, with 10 bases fitting TRBD2. Per germline, CDR1 WNHNN and CDR2 SYGVQD (reference sequence). The V and J ends lost 0 bases and 7 bases, in that order; junction bases with no gene match: 10. This CDR3 region has 17 residues.

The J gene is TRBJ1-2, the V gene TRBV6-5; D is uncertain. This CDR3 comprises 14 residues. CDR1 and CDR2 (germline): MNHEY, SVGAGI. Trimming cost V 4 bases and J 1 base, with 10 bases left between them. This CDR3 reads CASSSTHNNYGYTF. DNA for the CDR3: TGTGCCAGCAGTTCGACTCACAATAACTATGGCTACACCTTC.

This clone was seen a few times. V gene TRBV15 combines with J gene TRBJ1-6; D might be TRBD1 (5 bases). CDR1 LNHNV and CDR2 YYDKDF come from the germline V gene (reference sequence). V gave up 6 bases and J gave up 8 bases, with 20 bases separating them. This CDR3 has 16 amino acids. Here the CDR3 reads CATRIREGRGDSPLHF. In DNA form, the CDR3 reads TGTGCCACCAGAATCCGGGAGGGGAGAGGGGATTCACCCCTCCACTTT.

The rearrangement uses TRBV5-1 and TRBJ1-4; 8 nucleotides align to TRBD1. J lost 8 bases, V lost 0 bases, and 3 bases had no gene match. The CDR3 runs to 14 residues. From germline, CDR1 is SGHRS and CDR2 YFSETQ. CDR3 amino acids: CASSLGDRQEKLFF. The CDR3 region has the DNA TGCGCCAGCAGCTTGGGGGACAGGCAAGAAAAACTGTTTTTT.

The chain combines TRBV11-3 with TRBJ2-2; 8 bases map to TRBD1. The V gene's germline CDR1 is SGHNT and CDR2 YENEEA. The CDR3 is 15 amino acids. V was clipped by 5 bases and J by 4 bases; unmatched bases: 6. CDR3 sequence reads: CASSPDRAGTGELFF. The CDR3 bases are TGTGCCAGCAGCCCGGACAGGGCGGGCACCGGGGAGCTGTTTTTT.

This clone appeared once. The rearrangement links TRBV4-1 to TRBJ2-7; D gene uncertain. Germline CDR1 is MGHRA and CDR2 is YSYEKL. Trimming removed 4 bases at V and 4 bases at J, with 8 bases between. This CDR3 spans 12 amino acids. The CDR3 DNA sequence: TGCGCCAGCAGCCCCGACGGGTACGAGCAGTACTTC. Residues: CASSPDGYEQYF.

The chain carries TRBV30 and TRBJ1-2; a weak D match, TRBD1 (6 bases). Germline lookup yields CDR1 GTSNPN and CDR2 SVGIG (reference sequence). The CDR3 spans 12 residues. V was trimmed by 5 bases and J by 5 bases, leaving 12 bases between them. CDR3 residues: CAWAGHRYGYTF. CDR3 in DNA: TGTGCCTGGGCGGGACACCGATATGGCTACACCTTC. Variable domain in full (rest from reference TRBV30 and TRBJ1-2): SQTIHQWPATLVQPVGSPLSLECTVEGTSNPNLYWYRQAAGRGLQLLFYSVGIGQISSEVPQNLSASRPQDRQFILSSKKLLLSDSGFYLCAWAGHRYGYTFGSGTRLTVV.

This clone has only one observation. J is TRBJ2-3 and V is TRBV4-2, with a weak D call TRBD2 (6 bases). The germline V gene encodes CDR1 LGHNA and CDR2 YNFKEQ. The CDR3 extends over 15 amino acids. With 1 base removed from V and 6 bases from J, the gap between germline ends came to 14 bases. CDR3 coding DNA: TGTGCCAGCAGCCAAGGGTGGGGGGTACGGGATACGCAGTATTTT. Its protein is CASSQGWGVRDTQYF.

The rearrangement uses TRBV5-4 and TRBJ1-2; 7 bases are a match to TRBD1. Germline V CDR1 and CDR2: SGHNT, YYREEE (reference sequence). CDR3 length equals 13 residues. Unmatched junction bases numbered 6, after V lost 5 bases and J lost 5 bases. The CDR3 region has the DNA TGTGCCAGCAGGCCGGACAGGACTTATGGCTACACCTTC. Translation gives CASRPDRTYGYTF.

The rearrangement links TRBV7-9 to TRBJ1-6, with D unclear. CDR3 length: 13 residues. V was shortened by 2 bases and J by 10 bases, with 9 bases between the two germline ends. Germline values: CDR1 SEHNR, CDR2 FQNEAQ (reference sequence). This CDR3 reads CASSLTGESPLHF. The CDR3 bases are TGTGCCAGCAGCTTAACTGGGGAGTCACCCCTCCACTTT.

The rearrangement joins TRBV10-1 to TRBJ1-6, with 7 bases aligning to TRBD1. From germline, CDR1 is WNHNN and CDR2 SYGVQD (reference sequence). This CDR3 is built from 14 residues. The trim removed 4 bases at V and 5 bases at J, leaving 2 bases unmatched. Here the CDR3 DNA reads TGCGCCAGCAGTGCGGGACAGAATAATTCACCCCTCCACTTT. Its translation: CASSAGQNNSPLHF.

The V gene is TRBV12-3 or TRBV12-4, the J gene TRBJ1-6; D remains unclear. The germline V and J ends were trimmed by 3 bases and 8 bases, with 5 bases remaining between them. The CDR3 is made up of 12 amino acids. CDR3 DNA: TGTGCCAGCAGTTTTAGCGATTCACCCCTCCACTTT. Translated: CASSFSDSPLHF.

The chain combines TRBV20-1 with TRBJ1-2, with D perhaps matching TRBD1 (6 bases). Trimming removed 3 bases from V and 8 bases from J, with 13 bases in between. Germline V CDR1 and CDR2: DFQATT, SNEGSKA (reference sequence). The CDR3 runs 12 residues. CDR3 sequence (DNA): TGCAGTGCTAGTAGTGGGGGGGCCGGCTACACCTTC. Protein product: CSASSGGAGYTF.

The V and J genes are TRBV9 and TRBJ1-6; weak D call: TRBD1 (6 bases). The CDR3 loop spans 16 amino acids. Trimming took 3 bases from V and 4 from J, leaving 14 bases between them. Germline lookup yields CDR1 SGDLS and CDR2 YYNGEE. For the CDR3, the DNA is TGTGCCAGCAGCGGGCCTCAGGGGCATTATAATTCACCCCTCCACTTT. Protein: CASSGPQGHYNSPLHF.

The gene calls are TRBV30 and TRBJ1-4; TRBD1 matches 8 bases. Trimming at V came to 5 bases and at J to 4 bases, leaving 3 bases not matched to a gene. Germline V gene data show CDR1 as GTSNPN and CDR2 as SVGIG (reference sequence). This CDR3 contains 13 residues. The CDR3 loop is CAWRQGSNEKLFF. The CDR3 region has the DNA TGTGCCTGGCGACAGGGGAGTAATGAAAAACTGTTTTTT.

The DNA of the CDR3 is TGTGCCAGCAGCTTAGGTTCCTCTCCTACAGATACGCAGTATTTT. Translation gives CASSLGSSPTDTQYF. The chain is built from TRBV7-2 and TRBJ2-3, with no clear D. Trimming removed 1 base at V and 3 bases at J, with 11 bases between. Germline CDR1 and CDR2: SGHTA and FQGNSA. There are 15 residues in the CDR3. Combining the CDR3 with reference TRBV7-2 and TRBJ2-3 gives the whole variable domain GAGVSQSPSNKVTEKGKDVELRCDPISGHTALYWYRQSLGQGLEFLIYFQGNSAPDKSGLPSDRFSAERTGGSVSTLTIQRTQQEDSAVYLCASSLGSSPTDTQYFGPGTRLTVL.

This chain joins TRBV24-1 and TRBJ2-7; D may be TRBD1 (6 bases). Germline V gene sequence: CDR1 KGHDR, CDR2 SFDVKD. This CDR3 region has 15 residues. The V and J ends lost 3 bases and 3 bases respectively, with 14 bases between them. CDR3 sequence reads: CATSDRRDMDYEQYF. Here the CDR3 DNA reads TGTGCCACCAGTGATCGCCGGGACATGGACTACGAGCAGTACTTC.